This paragraph reports one T cell receptor (beta chain). The target antigen is unknown. Sequencing used immunoSEQ multiplex PCR; TCRdb keeps in-frame clones, though not all of them. Among approximately 100,000 clones listed, about 85% were seen once. The sample belongs to a study of OX40 agonist ivuxolimab in advanced cancers. Study summary: Patients got intravenous ivuxolimab at 0.01 to 10 mg/kg every 2 weeks. Mean age approximately 55 years, range about 23 to 80; around 80% male. Study results and caveats: Antigen targets of the expanded peripheral T cells went undetermined. There was clonal expansion of CD4+ and CD8+ blood T cells by week 6 at 0.1 to 3.0 mg/kg.

Trimming took 4 bases from V and 7 from J, leaving 9 bases between them. CDR1 is SGHDT, CDR2 YYEEEE, per germline. CDR3 length: 11 residues. Source: CD4+ or CD8+ T cells sorted from blood, taken in a trial of the OX40 agonist ivuxolimab. This clonotype was sampled from an adult with an advanced solid tumor such as melanoma, head and neck, liver or kidney cancer. The chain links TRBV5-6 to TRBJ2-7; D is perhaps TRBD2 (5 bases). This chain's CDR3 is CASSPRGEQYF. DNA for the CDR3: TGTGCCAGCAGCCCCCGAGGGGAGCAGTACTTC. Filled out from reference TRBV5-6 and TRBJ2-7, the complete variable domain reads DAGVTQSPTHLIKTRGQQVTLRCSPKSGHDTVSWYQQALGQGPQFIFQYYEEEERQRGNFPDRFSGHQFPNYSSELNVNALLLGDSALYLCASSPRGEQYFGPGTRLTVT.